The 26 T cell receptor beta chains in this list originate from one sample, sequenced in a study of shared clonotypes between healthy human individuals. The protocol was immunoSEQ multiplex PCR, while the TCRdb copy is restricted to in-frame clones and leaves out a portion. Here the sample spans roughly 2,500,000 clones, 80% to 95% being singletons. Sequencing used naive CD4+ T cells from PBMCs. Subset indicated: CD45RA+ positively selected. These receptor sequences come from a man younger than 30 in good health. Some clones in this sample may be carry-over from other donors' samples.

This clone appeared once. V usage is TRBV18 and J usage is TRBJ1-4; D is possibly TRBD1 (6 bases). Germline CDR1 reads KGHSH; CDR2 reads LQKENI. The ends were cut back, 5 bases at V and 8 bases at J, with 21 bases in the middle. CDR3 length equals 16 residues. The CDR3 DNA reads TGTGCCAGCTCAAGCTTCCGACAGGCAGAGGGGGAAAAACTGTTTTTT. It yields the protein CASSSFRQAEGEKLFF.

The rearrangement uses TRBV10-3 and TRBJ2-5; 9 bases agree with TRBD1. The V segment lost 6 bases and the J segment 2 bases; nucleotides outside the gene matches: 4. Per germline, CDR1 ENHRY and CDR2 SYGVKD. This CDR3 has 14 residues. For the CDR3, the DNA is TGTGCCATCAGGACGGGACAGGGACAAGAGACCCAGTACTTC. Its translation is CAIRTGQGQETQYF.

This chain connects TRBV5-6 to TRBJ2-7; weak D call: TRBD2 (6 bases). The CDR3 spans 12 residues. Between the trimmed V and J ends, which lost 1 base and 6 bases, there was a span of 8 bases. CDR1 is SGHDT, CDR2 YYEEEE, per germline. The CDR3 DNA sequence: TGTGCCAGCAGCTTGTACGGGGGCGAGCAGTACTTC. This codes for CASSLYGGEQYF.

The gene calls are TRBV7-3 and TRBJ2-1; D is uncertain. This CDR3 spans 12 amino acids. With 0 bases removed from V and 9 bases from J, the gap between germline ends came to 6 bases. Germline V gene lookup returns CDR1 SGHTA and CDR2 FQGTGA. The chain's CDR3 is CASSLTGREQFF. CDR3 DNA: TGTGCCAGCAGCTTAACTGGACGTGAGCAGTTCTTC.

J is TRBJ2-2 and V is TRBV6-5; 7 bases fit TRBD2. The CDR3 covers 15 residues. V lost 10 bases to trimming and J lost 4 bases; unmatched junction nucleotides: 12. CDR1 is MNHEY and CDR2 is SVGAGI in the germline V gene. The CDR3 bases are TGTGCCATTGAGGGGAGGGAGGGCCCCACCGGGGAGCTGTTTTTT. This translates into CAIEGREGPTGELFF.

The chain uses TRBV6-1 and TRBJ2-1; TRBD1 aligns across 7 bases. V lost 6 bases, J lost 6 bases, and 5 bases stayed unmatched. CDR3 length: 13 amino acids. The germline CDR1 and CDR2 sequences are MNHNS and SASEGT. CDR3: CASRRQGVNEQFF. The CDR3 nucleotides read TGTGCCAGCAGGAGACAGGGAGTCAATGAGCAGTTCTTC.

Comment on this clone: Other DNA sequences within the sample encode an identical CDR3. V and J are TRBV19 and TRBJ2-7, with 9 bases that match TRBD1. Trimming removed 7 bases from V and 2 bases from J; junction bases left unmatched: 6. CDR1 and CDR2 from the germline V gene are LNHDA and SQIVND (reference sequence). This CDR3 has 14 residues. CDR3 DNA: TGTGCCAGTACTCCGGGACAGGGACCCTACGAGCAGTACTTC. It is translated as CASTPGQGPYEQYF. Full variable domain (remainder filled in from reference TRBV19 and TRBJ2-7): DGGITQSPKYLFRKEGQNVTLSCEQNLNHDAMYWYRQDPGQGLRLIYYSQIVNDFQKGDIAEGYSVSREKKESFPLTVTSAQKNPTAFYLCASTPGQGPYEQYFGPGTRLTVT.

CDR3 region: CASSTRDRGIETQYF. In nucleotides, the CDR3 is TGTGCCAGCTCAACCCGGGACAGGGGTATCGAGACCCAGTACTTC. The rearrangement joins TRBV18 to TRBJ2-5; 10 nucleotides agree with TRBD1. Germline CDR1 KGHSH, CDR2 LQKENI. This CDR3 has 15 amino acids. V lost 5 bases, J lost 5 bases, and 8 bases stayed unmatched.

The chain links TRBV6-6 to TRBJ2-1; 9 positions match TRBD1. CDR3 size: 15 residues. The V segment lost 6 bases and the J segment 7 bases; nucleotides outside the gene matches: 10. CDR1 is MNHNY, CDR2 SVGAGI, per germline (reference sequence). As DNA, the CDR3 is TGTGCCAGCAGACGGGCGGGACAGGGAATGAATGAGCAGTTCTTC. It codes for CASRRAGQGMNEQFF.

The chain is built from TRBV6-1 and TRBJ2-3; perhaps TRBD1 as D (7 bases). From germline, CDR1 is MNHNS and CDR2 SASEGT. The CDR3 is 14 residues long. Trimming cost V 4 bases and J 4 bases, with 12 bases left between them. The CDR3 nucleotides are TGTGCCAGCAGTGTGGAGGGGGCGGCAGATACGCAGTATTTT. Translation: CASSVEGAADTQYF.

The chain carries TRBV7-3 and TRBJ2-7; 8 nucleotides align to TRBD2. Germline lookup yields CDR1 SGHTA and CDR2 FQGTGA. The CDR3 loop spans 15 amino acids. After removal of 5 bases from V and 4 bases from J, the junction contained 10 bases not matched to a gene. The CDR3 region has the DNA TGTGCCAGCAGCCTCGCGGGGGGACTTCAATACGAGCAGTACTTC. Amino acid sequence: CASSLAGGLQYEQYF. Using reference TRBV7-3 and TRBJ2-7 for the parts outside the CDR3, the full variable domain is GAGVSQTPSNKVTEKGKYVELRCDPISGHTALYWYRQSLGQGPEFLIYFQGTGAADDSGLPNDRFFAVRPEGSVSTLKIQRTERGDSAVYLCASSLAGGLQYEQYFGPGTRLTVT.

The rearrangement joins TRBV28 to TRBJ1-2, with D uncertain. The CDR3 has 14 residues. Trimming stripped 2 bases from V and 2 bases from J, with 9 bases between. Germline V gene lookup returns CDR1 MDHEN and CDR2 SYDVKM. The CDR3: CASSLITGNYGYTF. The CDR3 DNA sequence: TGTGCCAGCAGTTTAATCACGGGGAACTATGGCTACACCTTC.

The chain recombines TRBV15 with TRBJ2-7, with 12 bases matching TRBD2. The germline V gene encodes CDR1 LNHNV and CDR2 YYDKDF (reference sequence). J lost 9 bases, V lost 0 bases, and 9 bases had no gene match. There are 16 residues in the CDR3. DNA of the CDR3: TGTGCCACCAGCAGAGATCGGACTAGCGGGATGGCCGGGCAGTACTTC. It encodes CATSRDRTSGMAGQYF.

This rearrangement joins TRBV5-1 to TRBJ1-2, with 11 positions matching TRBD1. J gave up 5 bases and V 4 bases, and 10 bases lay outside the gene matches. The germline CDR1 and CDR2 sequences are SGHRS and YFSETQ. CDR3 length: 16 residues. For the CDR3, the DNA is TGCGCCAGCAGCCAGAACATTCGGGACAGGGGGTATGGCTACACCTTC. Translation: CASSQNIRDRGYGYTF.

The chain is built from TRBV7-8 and TRBJ2-7, with 7 nucleotides matching TRBD1. The germline V gene has CDR1 SGHVS and CDR2 FQNEAQ. The CDR3 totals 14 residues. V shed 2 bases and J 5 bases; nucleotides not matched to a gene: 6. CDR3 in amino acids: CASSLNTGVHEQYF. CDR3 nucleotide sequence: TGTGCCAGCAGCTTAAATACAGGGGTCCACGAGCAGTACTTC.

This rearrangement joins TRBV4-2 to TRBJ2-5; 7 bases line up with TRBD1. Losses at the gene ends were 4 bases for V and 2 bases for J; bases not matched to a gene: 7. The CDR3 has 15 residues. Germline assignment: CDR1 LGHNA and CDR2 YNFKEQ. Written as DNA, the CDR3 is TGTGCCAGCAGCCCTGACTGGGGACAGCAAGAGACCCAGTACTTC. Residues: CASSPDWGQQETQYF.

The chain has TRBV11-2 and TRBJ1-1; D is ambiguous. The germline V gene has CDR1 SGHAT and CDR2 FQNNGV. With 2 bases removed from V and 8 bases from J, the gap between germline ends came to 9 bases. CDR3 length: 12 amino acids. CDR3 sequence (DNA): TGTGCCAGCAGCTTAACGCCGCCCGAAGCTTTCTTT. Its protein product is CASSLTPPEAFF.

The gene calls are TRBV7-8 and TRBJ1-2; a weak D match, TRBD1 (5 bases). Trimming stripped 1 base from V and 7 bases from J, with 16 bases between. In germline, CDR1 is SGHVS, CDR2 FQNEAQ. This CDR3 is built from 15 residues. The CDR3 DNA reads as TGTGCCAGCAGCTTAGAGAGGGGTAGGGACTTTGGCTACACCTTC. Translating it yields CASSLERGRDFGYTF.

This chain joins TRBV9 and TRBJ1-1; TRBD1 aligns across 12 bases. The CDR3 length is 14 residues. The junction had 0 bases not matched to a gene; V was cut back by 2 bases and J by 4 bases. Germline V gene sequence: CDR1 SGDLS, CDR2 YYNGEE. CDR3 DNA: TGTGCCAGCAGCGTGGGACAGGGGGCCACTGAAGCTTTCTTT. It encodes CASSVGQGATEAFF.

V gene TRBV5-1 combines with J gene TRBJ2-1; 9 bases agree with TRBD2. The CDR3 spans 15 residues. CDR1 SGHRS and CDR2 YFSETQ come from the germline V gene. Losses at the gene ends were 5 bases for V and 5 bases for J; bases not matched to a gene: 8. The CDR3 region has the DNA TGCGCCAGCAGGTCCCCGGGACTAGCTAACAATGAGCAGTTCTTC. It is translated as CASRSPGLANNEQFF.

The chain recombines TRBV7-2 with TRBJ2-3, with 9 bases identical to TRBD2. J lost 4 bases, V lost 5 bases, and 16 bases had no gene match. The CDR3 runs to 18 residues. Germline-derived CDR1 and CDR2 are SGHTA and FQGNSA. CDR3 nucleotides: TGTGCCAGCAGCCTCCGATGGAGTAGCGGGAGCGGGTCAGATACGCAGTATTTT. This translates into CASSLRWSSGSGSDTQYF.

V usage is TRBV30 and J usage is TRBJ1-1; D unresolved. CDR3 size: 13 residues. V was shortened by 0 bases and J by 6 bases, with 11 bases between the two germline ends. Germline V gene lookup returns CDR1 GTSNPN and CDR2 SVGIG (reference sequence). CDR3 coding DNA: TGTGCCTGGAGTGTGGGGATATCGGCTGAAGCTTTCTTT. This encodes CAWSVGISAEAFF.

The chain combines TRBV6-5 with TRBJ2-5, with 7 bases identical to TRBD2. The DNA end lines up better with TRBJ2-7; the J call may be wrong. Germline V lookup: CDR1 MNHEY, CDR2 SVGAGI. This CDR3 has 14 amino acids. The CDR3 loop is CASSYLGGTYEQYF. The CDR3 DNA reads TGTGCCAGCAGTTACTTGGGGGGGACCTACGAGCAGTACTTC.

The chain recombines TRBV19 with TRBJ1-5; D gene unclear. Germline CDR1 and CDR2: LNHDA and SQIVND (reference sequence). The CDR3 loop spans 18 amino acids. V was pared by 3 bases and J by 2 bases, with 20 bases between. CDR3 nucleotides: TGTGCCAGTAGTATTGGTCTAGGGAATTCGTATGGCAATCAGCCCCAGCATTTT. This translates into CASSIGLGNSYGNQPQHF.

DNA for the CDR3: TGTGCCAGCAGCTTAGTGCAGGGGGCCTGGAAGTCGGATGGCTACACCTTC. It translates to CASSLVQGAWKSDGYTF. The chain has TRBV7-9 and TRBJ1-2, with 8 bases fitting TRBD1. The V gene end was trimmed by 1 base and the J gene end by 6 bases; junction bases not matched to a gene: 13. Germline V gene data show CDR1 as SEHNR and CDR2 as FQNEAQ (reference sequence). The CDR3 consists of 17 residues.

The gene calls are TRBV7-6 and TRBJ2-1, with TRBD1 matching over 11 bases. The junction had 4 bases not matched to a gene; V was cut back by 3 bases and J by 6 bases. CDR3 length equals 15 residues. Germline CDR1 and CDR2: SGHVS and FNYEAQ. As DNA, the CDR3 is TGTGCCAGCAGCTTCCGGGACAGGGGGGGCAATGAGCAGTTCTTC. This translates into CASSFRDRGGNEQFF.